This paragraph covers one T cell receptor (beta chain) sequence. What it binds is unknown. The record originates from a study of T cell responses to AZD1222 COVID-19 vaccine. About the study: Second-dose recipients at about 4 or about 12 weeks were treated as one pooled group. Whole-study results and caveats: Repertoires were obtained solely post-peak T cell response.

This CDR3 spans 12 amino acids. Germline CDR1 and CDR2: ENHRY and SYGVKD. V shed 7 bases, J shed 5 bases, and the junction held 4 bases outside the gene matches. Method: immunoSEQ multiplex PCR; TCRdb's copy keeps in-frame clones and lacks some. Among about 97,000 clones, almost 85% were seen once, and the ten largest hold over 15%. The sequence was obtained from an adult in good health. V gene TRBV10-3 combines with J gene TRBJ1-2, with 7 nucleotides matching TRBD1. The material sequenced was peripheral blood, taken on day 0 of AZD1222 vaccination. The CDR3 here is CAIKGQSYGYTF. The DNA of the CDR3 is TGTGCCATCAAGGGACAGTCATATGGCTACACCTTC.